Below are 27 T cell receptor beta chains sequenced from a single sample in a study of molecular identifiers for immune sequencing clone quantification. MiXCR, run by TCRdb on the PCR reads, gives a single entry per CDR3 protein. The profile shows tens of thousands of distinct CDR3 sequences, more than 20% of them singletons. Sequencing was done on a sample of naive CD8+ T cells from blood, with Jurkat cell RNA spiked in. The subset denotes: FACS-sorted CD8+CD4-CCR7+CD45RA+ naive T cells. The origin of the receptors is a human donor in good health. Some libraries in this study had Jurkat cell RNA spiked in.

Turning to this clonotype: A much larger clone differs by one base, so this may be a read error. Here the CDR3 reads CASSQGWGEQHF. The CDR3 nucleotides are TGTGCCAGCAGCCAAGGCTGGGGAGAGCAGCACTTC. The chain combines TRBV4-2 with TRBJ2-7, with D maybe TRBD2 (5 bases). CDR3 size: 12 residues. Germline CDR1 reads LGHNA; CDR2 reads YNFKEQ.

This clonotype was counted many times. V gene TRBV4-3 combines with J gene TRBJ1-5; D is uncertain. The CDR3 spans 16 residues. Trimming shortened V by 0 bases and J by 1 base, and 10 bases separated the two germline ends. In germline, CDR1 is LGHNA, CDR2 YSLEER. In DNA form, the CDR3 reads TGCGCCAGCAGCCAAGATTTGTGGGGAAGCAATCAGCCCCAGCATTTT. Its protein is CASSQDLWGSNQPQHF.

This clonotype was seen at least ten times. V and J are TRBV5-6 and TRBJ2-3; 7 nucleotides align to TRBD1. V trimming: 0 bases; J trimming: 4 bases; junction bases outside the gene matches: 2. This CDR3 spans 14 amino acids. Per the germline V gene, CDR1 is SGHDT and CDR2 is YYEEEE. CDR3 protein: CASSLEGAADTQYF. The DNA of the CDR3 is TGTGCCAGCAGCTTGGAGGGGGCCGCAGATACGCAGTATTTT.

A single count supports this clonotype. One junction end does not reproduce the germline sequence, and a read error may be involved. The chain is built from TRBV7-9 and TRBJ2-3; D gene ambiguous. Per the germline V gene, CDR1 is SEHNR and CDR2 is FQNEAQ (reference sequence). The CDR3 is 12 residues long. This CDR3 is CARSLDTNTQYF. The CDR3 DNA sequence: TGTGCCCGCAGCTTAGATACAAATACCCAGTATTTT.

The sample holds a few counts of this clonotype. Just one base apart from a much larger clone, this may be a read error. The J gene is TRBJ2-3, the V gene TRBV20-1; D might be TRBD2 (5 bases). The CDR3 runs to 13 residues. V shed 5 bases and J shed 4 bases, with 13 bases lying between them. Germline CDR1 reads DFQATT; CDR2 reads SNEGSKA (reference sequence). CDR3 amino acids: CSAWRQIADTQYF. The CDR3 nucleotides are TGCAGTGCTTGGAGGCAGATCGCAGATACGCAGTATTTT.

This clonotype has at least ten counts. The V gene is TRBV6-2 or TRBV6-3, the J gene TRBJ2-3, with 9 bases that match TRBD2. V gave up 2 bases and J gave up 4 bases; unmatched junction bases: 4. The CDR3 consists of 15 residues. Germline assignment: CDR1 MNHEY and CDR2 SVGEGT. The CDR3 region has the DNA TGTGCCAGCAGTTACGTGACTAGCGGACCAGATACGCAGTATTTT. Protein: CASSYVTSGPDTQYF.

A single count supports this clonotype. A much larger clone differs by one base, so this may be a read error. CDR3 amino acids: CASIGWTYLAGTEAFF. CDR3 in DNA: TGTGCCAGCATTGGATGGACGTATTTAGCTGGCACTGAAGCTTTCTTT. This chain connects TRBV6-2 or TRBV6-3 to TRBJ1-1; D unclear. V was clipped by 7 bases and J by 4 bases, with 22 bases between them. Germline lookup yields CDR1 MNHEY and CDR2 SVGEGT. The CDR3 has 16 residues.

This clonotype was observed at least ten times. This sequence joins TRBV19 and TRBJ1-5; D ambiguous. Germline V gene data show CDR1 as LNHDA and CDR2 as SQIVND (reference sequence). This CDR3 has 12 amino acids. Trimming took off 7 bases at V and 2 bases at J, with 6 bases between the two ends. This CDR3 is CASTYGNQPQHF. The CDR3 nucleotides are TGTGCCAGTACCTATGGCAATCAGCCCCAGCATTTT.

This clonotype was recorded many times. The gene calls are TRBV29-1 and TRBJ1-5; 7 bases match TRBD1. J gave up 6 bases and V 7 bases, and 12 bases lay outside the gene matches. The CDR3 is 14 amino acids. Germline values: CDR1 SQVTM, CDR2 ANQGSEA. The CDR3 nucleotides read TGCAGCGCGATAGGGACAGAAGCAGGTCAGCCCCAGCATTTT. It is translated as CSAIGTEAGQPQHF.

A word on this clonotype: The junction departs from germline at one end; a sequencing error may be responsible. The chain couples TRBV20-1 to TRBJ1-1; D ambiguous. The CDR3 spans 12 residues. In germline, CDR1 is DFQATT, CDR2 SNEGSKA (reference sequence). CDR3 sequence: CSALSMNTEALF. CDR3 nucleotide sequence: TGCAGTGCTCTGAGCATGAACACTGAAGCTCTCTTT.

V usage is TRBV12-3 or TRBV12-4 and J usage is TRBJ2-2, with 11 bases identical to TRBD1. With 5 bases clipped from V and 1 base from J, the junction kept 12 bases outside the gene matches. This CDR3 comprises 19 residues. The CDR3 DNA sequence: TGTGCCAGCAGTCCGGGGACAGGGGGGCTCTTCGAGAACACCGGGGAGCTGTTTTTT. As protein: CASSPGTGGLFENTGELFF.

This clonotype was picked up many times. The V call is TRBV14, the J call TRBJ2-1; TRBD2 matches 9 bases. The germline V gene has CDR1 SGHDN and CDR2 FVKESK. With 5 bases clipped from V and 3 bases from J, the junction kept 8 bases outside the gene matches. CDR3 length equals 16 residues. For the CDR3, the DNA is TGTGCCAGCAGCTCGCGACTAGCGGAGAACTACAATGAGCAGTTCTTC. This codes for CASSSRLAENYNEQFF.

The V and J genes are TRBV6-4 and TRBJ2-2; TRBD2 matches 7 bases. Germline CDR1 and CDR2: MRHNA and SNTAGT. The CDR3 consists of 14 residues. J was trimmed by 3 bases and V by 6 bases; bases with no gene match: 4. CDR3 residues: CASSAGAHTGELFF. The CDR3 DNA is TGTGCCAGCAGCGCGGGAGCCCACACCGGGGAGCTGTTTTTT.

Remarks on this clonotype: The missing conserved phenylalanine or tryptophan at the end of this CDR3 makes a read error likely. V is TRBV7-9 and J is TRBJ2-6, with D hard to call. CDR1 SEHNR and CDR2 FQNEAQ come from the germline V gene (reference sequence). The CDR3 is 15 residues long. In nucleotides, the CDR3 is TGTGCCAGTAGCTTAGTTTCCTCTGGGGCCAACGTCCTGACTTCC. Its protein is CASSLVSSGANVLTS.

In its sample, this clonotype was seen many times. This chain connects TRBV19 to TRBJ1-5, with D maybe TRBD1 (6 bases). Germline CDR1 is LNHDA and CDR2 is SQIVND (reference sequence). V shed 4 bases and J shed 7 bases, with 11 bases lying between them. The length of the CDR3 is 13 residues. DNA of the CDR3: TGTGCCAGTAGTACACAGGGTTGGCAGCCCCAGCATTTT. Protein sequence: CASSTQGWQPQHF.

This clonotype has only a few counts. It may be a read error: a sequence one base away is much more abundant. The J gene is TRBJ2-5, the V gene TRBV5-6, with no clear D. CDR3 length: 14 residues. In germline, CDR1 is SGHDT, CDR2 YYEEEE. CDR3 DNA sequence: TGTGCCAGCAGCTTGTACCAGAACCAAGAGGCCCAGTACTTC. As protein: CASSLYQNQEAQYF. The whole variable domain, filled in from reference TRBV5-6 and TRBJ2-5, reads DAGVTQSPTHLIKTRGQQVTLRCSPKSGHDTVSWYQQALGQGPQFIFQYYEEEERQRGNFPDRFSGHQFPNYSSELNVNALLLGDSALYLCASSLYQNQEAQYFGPGTRLLVL.

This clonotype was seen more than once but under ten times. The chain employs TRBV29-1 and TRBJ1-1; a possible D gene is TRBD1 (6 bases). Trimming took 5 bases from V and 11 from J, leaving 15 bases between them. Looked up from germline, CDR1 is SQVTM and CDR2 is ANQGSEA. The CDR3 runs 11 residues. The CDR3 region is CSVLEQGMAFF. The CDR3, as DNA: TGCAGCGTTCTGGAACAGGGTATGGCTTTCTTT.

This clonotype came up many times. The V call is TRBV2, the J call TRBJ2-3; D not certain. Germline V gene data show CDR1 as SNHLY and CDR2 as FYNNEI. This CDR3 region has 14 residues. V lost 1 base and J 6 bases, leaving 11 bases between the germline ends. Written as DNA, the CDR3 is TGTGCCAGCAGTGAAGAGACTGCTGGGGATACGCAGTATTTT. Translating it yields CASSEETAGDTQYF. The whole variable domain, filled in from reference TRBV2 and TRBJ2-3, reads EPEVTQTPSHQVTQMGQEVILRCVPISNHLYFYWYRQILGQKVEFLVSFYNNEISEKSEIFDDQFSVERPDGSNFTLKIRSTKLEDSAMYFCASSEETAGDTQYFGPGTRLTVL.

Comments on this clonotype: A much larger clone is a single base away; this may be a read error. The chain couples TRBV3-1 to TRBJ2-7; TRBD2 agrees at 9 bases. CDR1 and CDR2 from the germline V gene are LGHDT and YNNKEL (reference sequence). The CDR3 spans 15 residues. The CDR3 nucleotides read TGTGCCAGCAGCCAAGTAGCGGGAGCTGGTTACGAGCAGTCCTTC. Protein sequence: CASSQVAGAGYEQSF.

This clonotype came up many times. The CDR3 nucleotides are TGCGCCAGCAGCCAAGAGGGGGGTTACGAGCAGTACTTC. This translates into CASSQEGGYEQYF. This chain connects TRBV4-1 to TRBJ2-7, with a weak D call TRBD2 (6 bases). Germline CDR1 MGHRA, CDR2 YSYEKL. CDR3 length: 13 amino acids. Trimming stripped 0 bases from V and 4 bases from J, with 7 bases between.

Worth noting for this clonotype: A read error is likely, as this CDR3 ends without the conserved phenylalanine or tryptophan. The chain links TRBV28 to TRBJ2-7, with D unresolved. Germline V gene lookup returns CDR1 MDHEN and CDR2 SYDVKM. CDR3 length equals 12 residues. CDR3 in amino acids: CTSSLPGYEQYI. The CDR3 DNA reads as TGTACCAGCAGTTTACCCGGATACGAGCAGTACATC.

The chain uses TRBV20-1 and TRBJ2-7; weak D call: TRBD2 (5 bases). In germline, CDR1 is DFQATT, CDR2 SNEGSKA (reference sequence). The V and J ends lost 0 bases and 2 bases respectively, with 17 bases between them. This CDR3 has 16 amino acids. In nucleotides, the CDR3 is TGCAGTGCTAGAGATATGTCGGGGTTCCAAACCTACGAGCAGTACTTC. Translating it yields CSARDMSGFQTYEQYF.

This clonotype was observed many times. CDR3 loop: CASSGQLTSGTYF. CDR3 sequence (DNA): TGTGCCAGCAGCGGGCAGTTGACTAGCGGGACATATTTT. The chain recombines TRBV5-4 with TRBJ2-3; TRBD2 matches at 11 bases. The germline gives CDR1 SGHNT, CDR2 YYREEE (reference sequence). The J segment lost 15 bases and the V segment lost 4 bases, leaving 10 bases of the junction unmatched. This CDR3 is built from 13 residues.

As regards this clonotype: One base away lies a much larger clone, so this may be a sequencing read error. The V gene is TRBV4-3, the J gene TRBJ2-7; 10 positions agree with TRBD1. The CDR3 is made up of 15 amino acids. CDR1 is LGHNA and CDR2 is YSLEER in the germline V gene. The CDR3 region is CASRQDRQGAGEQYF. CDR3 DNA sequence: TGCGCCAGCCGCCAAGATCGACAGGGGGCGGGGGAGCAGTACTTC.

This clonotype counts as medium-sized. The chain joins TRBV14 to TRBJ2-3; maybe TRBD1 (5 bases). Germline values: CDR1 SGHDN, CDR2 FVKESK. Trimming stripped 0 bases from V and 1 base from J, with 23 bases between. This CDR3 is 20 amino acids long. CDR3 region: CASSQDDSFGSPEGTDTQYF. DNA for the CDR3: TGTGCCAGCAGCCAAGATGACAGCTTCGGGTCTCCAGAGGGCACAGATACGCAGTATTTT.

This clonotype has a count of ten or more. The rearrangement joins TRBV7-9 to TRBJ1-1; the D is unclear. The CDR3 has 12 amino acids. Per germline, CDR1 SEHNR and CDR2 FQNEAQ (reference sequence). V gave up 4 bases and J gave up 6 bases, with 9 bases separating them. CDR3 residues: CASSSRFSEAFF. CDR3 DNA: TGTGCCAGCAGCTCCCGCTTCTCTGAAGCTTTCTTT. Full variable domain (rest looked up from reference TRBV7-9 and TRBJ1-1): DTGVSQNPRHKITKRGQNVTFRCDPISEHNRLYWYRQTLGQGPEFLTYFQNEAQLEKSRLLSDRFSAERPKGSFSTLEIQRTEQGDSAMYLCASSSRFSEAFFGQGTRLTVV.

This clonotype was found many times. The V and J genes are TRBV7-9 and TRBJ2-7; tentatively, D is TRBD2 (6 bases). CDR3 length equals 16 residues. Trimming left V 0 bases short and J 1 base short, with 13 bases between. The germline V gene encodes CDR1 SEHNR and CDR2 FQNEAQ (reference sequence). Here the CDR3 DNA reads TGTGCCAGCAGCTTAGCGGGGGGACGGATGTCCTACGAGCAGTACTTC. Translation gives CASSLAGGRMSYEQYF.